This is a list of T cell receptor beta chains from one sample in a study of CD8+ T cells in alopecia areata. Profiling relied on immunoSEQ multiplex PCR, and the TCRdb table lists in-frame clones only, not all of them. The sample yields approximately 150,000 clones, about three fifths seen once. The source was CD4+ T cells sorted from blood, collected between weeks 55 and 70, from a patient treated with tofacitinib. The receptors here all came from a human donor with alopecia areata. The CDR3 runs from the conserved cysteine through the conserved F or W. Each record gives: CDR3 protein, CDR3 DNA, V gene, J gene, clone size, D gene. The D gene is left open where the match is weak. A row's size may be missing; if present it is once, few, many or a size class.

CDR3aa: CAISLQPSATDTQYF
CDR3nt: TGTGCCATCAGCCTCCAGCCTAGCGCCACAGATACGCAGTATTTT
v_gene: TRBV10-3
j_gene: TRBJ2-3
abundance: NA
d_gene: NA

CDR3aa: CASSPRDGTYEQYF
CDR3nt: TGTGCCAGCAGTCCCCGGGACGGGACCTACGAGCAGTACTTC
v_gene: TRBV6-1
j_gene: TRBJ2-7
abundance: NA
d_gene: NA

CDR3aa: CATSREASPQPQHF
CDR3nt: TGTGCCACCAGCAGAGAAGCATCCCCTCAGCCCCAGCATTTT
v_gene: TRBV15
j_gene: TRBJ1-5
abundance: NA
d_gene: NA

CDR3aa: CASSHGPGENYGYTF
CDR3nt: TGCGCCAGCAGCCACGGACCCGGAGAAAACTATGGCTACACCTTC
v_gene: TRBV4-1
j_gene: TRBJ1-2
abundance: NA
d_gene: NA

CDR3aa: CASTPARNEQFF
CDR3nt: TGTGCCAGTACCCCAGCTAGGAATGAGCAGTTCTTC
v_gene: TRBV19
j_gene: TRBJ2-1
abundance: NA
d_gene: NA

CDR3aa: CASSLAGARNSPLHF
CDR3nt: TGTGCCAGCAGCTTAGCCGGGGCGCGGAATTCACCCCTCCACTTT
v_gene: TRBV7-2
j_gene: TRBJ1-6
abundance: NA
d_gene: NA

CDR3aa: CSVAGQGQGAQYF
CDR3nt: TGCAGCGTCGCAGGGCAGGGCCAAGGTGCCCAGTACTTC
v_gene: TRBV29-1
j_gene: TRBJ2-5
abundance: few
d_gene: NA

CDR3aa: CASSWTGSNTGELFF
CDR3nt: TGCGCCAGCAGCTGGACAGGCAGTAACACCGGGGAGCTGTTTTTT
v_gene: TRBV5-1
j_gene: TRBJ2-2
abundance: NA
d_gene: TRBD1

CDR3aa: CSVDRTSGGYEQYF
CDR3nt: TGCAGCGTTGATAGGACTAGCGGGGGTTACGAGCAGTACTTC
v_gene: TRBV29-1
j_gene: TRBJ2-7
abundance: few
d_gene: TRBD2

CDR3aa: CASSQDLTSGGVYEQYF
CDR3nt: TGCGCCAGCAGCCAAGATCTGACTAGCGGGGGAGTGTACGAGCAGTACTTC
v_gene: TRBV4-1
j_gene: TRBJ2-7
abundance: few
d_gene: TRBD2

CDR3aa: CASSGTGTYGYTF
CDR3nt: TGTGCCAGCTCGGGGACAGGGACTTATGGCTACACCTTC
v_gene: TRBV6-5
j_gene: TRBJ1-2
abundance: few
d_gene: TRBD1

CDR3aa: CASSWLRNTEAFF
CDR3nt: TGTGCCAGCAGTTGGCTTAGGAACACTGAAGCTTTCTTT
v_gene: TRBV6-5
j_gene: TRBJ1-1
abundance: NA
d_gene: NA

CDR3aa: CASSQESQGSSPLHF
CDR3nt: TGTGCCAGCAGCCAAGAGTCTCAGGGATCCTCACCCCTCCACTTT
v_gene: TRBV4-2
j_gene: TRBJ1-6
abundance: once
d_gene: NA

CDR3aa: CSVSIGNEKLFF
CDR3nt: TGCAGCGTTAGTATTGGTAATGAAAAACTGTTTTTT
v_gene: TRBV29-1
j_gene: TRBJ1-4
abundance: NA
d_gene: NA

CDR3aa: CASSPEKLFF
CDR3nt: TGCGCCAGCAGTCCTGAAAAACTGTTTTTT
v_gene: TRBV23-1
j_gene: TRBJ1-4
abundance: few
d_gene: NA

CDR3aa: CASSDGRTSGIQETQYF
CDR3nt: TGTGCCAGCAGTGATGGGAGGACTAGCGGGATTCAAGAGACCCAGTACTTC
v_gene: TRBV25-1
j_gene: TRBJ2-5
abundance: NA
d_gene: TRBD2

CDR3aa: CASSRDVGEQYF
CDR3nt: TGCGCCAGCAGCCGGGACGTCGGCGAGCAGTACTTC
v_gene: TRBV5-1
j_gene: TRBJ2-7
abundance: few
d_gene: NA

CDR3aa: CASSFQGGYDTQYF
CDR3nt: TGTGCCAGCAGCTTTCAGGGGGGATACGATACGCAGTATTTT
v_gene: TRBV5-6
j_gene: TRBJ2-3
abundance: few
d_gene: NA

CDR3aa: CASSLKLGSLHSPLHF
CDR3nt: TGTGCCAGCAGTTTAAAGTTGGGGTCGTTGCATTCACCCCTCCACTTT
v_gene: TRBV27
j_gene: TRBJ1-6
abundance: NA
d_gene: NA

CDR3aa: CASSPGTAYEQYF
CDR3nt: TGCGCCAGCAGCCCCGGGACGGCCTACGAGCAGTACTTC
v_gene: TRBV5-1
j_gene: TRBJ2-7
abundance: NA
d_gene: NA

CDR3aa: CSVLTGNTEAFF
CDR3nt: TGCAGCGTGCTGACAGGGAACACTGAAGCTTTCTTT
v_gene: TRBV29-1
j_gene: TRBJ1-1
abundance: NA
d_gene: NA

CDR3aa: CASSLNSRSGPLSTDTQYF
CDR3nt: TGTGCCAGCAGCTTAAATTCCCGTAGCGGCCCTCTGAGCACAGATACGCAGTATTTT
v_gene: TRBV7-2
j_gene: TRBJ2-3
abundance: NA
d_gene: NA

CDR3aa: CSVAGLAKNIQYF
CDR3nt: TGCAGCGTGGCGGGGTTGGCCAAAAACATTCAGTACTTC
v_gene: TRBV29-1
j_gene: TRBJ2-4
abundance: NA
d_gene: NA

CDR3aa: CSVSRGQGKGRDTF
CDR3nt: TGCAGCGTTTCGCGGGGACAGGGAAAGGGGAGAGATACCTTC
v_gene: TRBV29-1
j_gene: TRBJ1-2
abundance: NA
d_gene: TRBD1

CDR3aa: CAWSEVKSPLHF
CDR3nt: TGTGCCTGGAGTGAGGTGAAATCACCCCTCCACTTT
v_gene: TRBV30
j_gene: TRBJ1-6
abundance: few
d_gene: NA

CDR3aa: CAISAEVSPLHF
CDR3nt: TGTGCCATCAGTGCCGAGGTTTCACCCCTCCACTTT
v_gene: TRBV10-3
j_gene: TRBJ1-6
abundance: NA
d_gene: NA

CDR3aa: CASSPGQGGYTF
CDR3nt: TGTGCCAGCAGTCCGGGACAGGGTGGCTACACCTTC
v_gene: TRBV6-5
j_gene: TRBJ1-2
abundance: once
d_gene: TRBD1

CDR3aa: CASSLVGGYTF
CDR3nt: TGTGCCAGCAGCTTAGTGGGTGGCTACACCTTC
v_gene: TRBV7-9
j_gene: TRBJ1-2
abundance: many
d_gene: NA

CDR3aa: CATSRDPLNSRVEKLFF
CDR3nt: TGTGCCACCAGCAGAGATCCCCTAAATAGCCGGGTTGAAAAACTGTTTTTT
v_gene: TRBV15
j_gene: TRBJ1-4
abundance: NA
d_gene: NA

CDR3aa: CASSLNLAGPETQYF
CDR3nt: TGTGCCAGCAGCTTGAACCTAGCGGGGCCAGAGACCCAGTACTTC
v_gene: TRBV7-9
j_gene: TRBJ2-5
abundance: NA
d_gene: TRBD2

CDR3aa: CASSQVGNAANTGELFF
CDR3nt: TGCGCCAGCAGCCAAGTGGGGAACGCGGCGAACACCGGGGAGCTGTTTTTT
v_gene: TRBV4-1
j_gene: TRBJ2-2
abundance: NA
d_gene: NA

CDR3aa: CASSTRDGVTGELFF
CDR3nt: TGTGCCAGTAGTACGCGGGACGGGGTCACCGGGGAGCTGTTTTTT
v_gene: TRBV19
j_gene: TRBJ2-2
abundance: NA
d_gene: NA

CDR3aa: CASSLGRLGNYGYTF
CDR3nt: TGCGCCAGCAGCTTGGGACGCCTCGGAAACTATGGCTACACCTTC
v_gene: TRBV5-1
j_gene: TRBJ1-2
abundance: NA
d_gene: NA

CDR3aa: CASSFRWGAGLTYEQYF
CDR3nt: TGTGCCAGCAGTTTTCGTTGGGGCGCGGGGTTAACCTACGAGCAGTACTTC
v_gene: TRBV27
j_gene: TRBJ2-7
abundance: NA
d_gene: NA

CDR3aa: CASSVTGELFF
CDR3nt: TGCGCCAGCAGCGTAACCGGGGAGCTGTTTTTT
v_gene: TRBV5-1
j_gene: TRBJ2-2
abundance: NA
d_gene: NA

CDR3aa: CSVEDPGSGDPTDTQYF
CDR3nt: TGCAGCGTTGAAGATCCGGGTAGCGGGGATCCCACAGATACGCAGTATTTT
v_gene: TRBV29-1
j_gene: TRBJ2-3
abundance: NA
d_gene: TRBD2